This passage covers 24 T cell receptor beta chains from one sample sequenced in a study of glioma-infiltrating T cells after dendritic cell vaccination. Time point reported: after dendritic cell vaccination, including at tumor progression/relapse. Produced via immunoSEQ multiplex PCR; TCRdb's table is partial and in-frame only. The table lists some 91,000 clones, roughly 77% of them singletons. This material consisted of blood, taken after dendritic cell vaccination. These receptors all stem from a human donor with glioblastoma.

The V and J genes are TRBV18 and TRBJ1-2; D call uncertain. V was pared by 6 bases and J by 6 bases, with 14 bases between. Germline V lookup: CDR1 KGHSH, CDR2 LQKENI. The CDR3 runs 13 residues. The CDR3 loop reads CASSQLDADGYTF. As DNA, the CDR3 is TGTGCCAGCTCGCAGCTCGACGCGGATGGCTACACCTTC.

The chain carries TRBV4-1 and TRBJ1-5; no definite D call. The CDR3 has 19 residues. Per germline, CDR1 MGHRA and CDR2 YSYEKL. V was cut by 1 base and J by 6 bases, with 25 bases left in between. Written as DNA, the CDR3 is TGCGCCAGCAGCCAAGCAGGACTTCCCCCCCTCTATATAGGTCAGCCCCAGCATTTT. This encodes CASSQAGLPPLYIGQPQHF.

This chain links TRBV5-1 with TRBJ2-3; 11 nucleotides agree with TRBD1. J was trimmed by 3 bases and V by 4 bases; bases with no gene match: 4. CDR1 and CDR2 (germline): SGHRS, YFSETQ. There are 15 residues in the CDR3. The CDR3 nucleotides read TGCGCCAGCAGCCCGGACAGGGGGCCTACAGATACGCAGTATTTT. Residues: CASSPDRGPTDTQYF.

The J gene is TRBJ2-6, the V gene TRBV6-5; D ambiguous. Germline lookup yields CDR1 MNHEY and CDR2 SVGAGI. The CDR3 consists of 12 residues. V lost 8 bases and J lost 0, with 2 bases in between. CDR3 loop: CASHSGANVLTF. CDR3 coding DNA: TGTGCCAGCCACTCTGGGGCCAACGTCCTGACTTTC.

The genes are TRBV18 and TRBJ2-1; 7 bases align to TRBD2. V was pared by 4 bases and J by 5 bases, with 11 bases of the junction left unmatched. The CDR3 spans 16 residues. Per the germline V gene, CDR1 is KGHSH and CDR2 is LQKENI. The CDR3 region is CASSLILGTTNNEQFF. In nucleotides, the CDR3 is TGTGCCAGCTCACTCATACTGGGGACTACCAACAATGAGCAGTTCTTC. Full variable domain (missing parts from reference TRBV18 and TRBJ2-1): NAGVMQNPRHLVRRRGQEARLRCSPMKGHSHVYWYRQLPEEGLKFMVYLQKENIIDESGMPKERFSAEFPKEGPSILRIQQVVRGDSAAYFCASSLILGTTNNEQFFGPGTRLTVL.

This clone was detected a few times. V and J are TRBV4-1 and TRBJ1-5, with a possible D match to TRBD1 (5 bases). The CDR3 runs 15 residues. CDR1 and CDR2 (germline): MGHRA, YSYEKL. Trimming removed 5 bases at V and 4 bases at J, with 15 bases between. DNA for the CDR3: TGCGCCAGCAGCTCACAGGATGGGAAAAATCAGCCCCAGCATTTT. Protein: CASSSQDGKNQPQHF.

The V gene is TRBV27, the J gene TRBJ2-7, with 12 nucleotides matching TRBD1. V lost 6 bases to trimming and J lost 4 bases; unmatched junction nucleotides: 10. CDR3 size: 16 residues. The germline V gene has CDR1 MNHEY and CDR2 SMNVEV (reference sequence). CDR3 sequence (DNA): TGTGCCAGCAGACAATTACCGGGACAGGGGGCTTACGAGCAGTACTTC. Protein product: CASRQLPGQGAYEQYF.

The rearrangement joins TRBV6-1 to TRBJ1-1, with 11 bases matching TRBD1. Germline V gene sequence: CDR1 MNHNS, CDR2 SASEGT. After removal of 7 bases from V and 4 bases from J, the junction contained 8 bases not matched to a gene. The CDR3 runs to 15 residues. This CDR3 reads CASTGDRGEGTEAFF. CDR3 coding DNA: TGTGCCAGCACCGGGGACAGGGGGGAGGGCACTGAAGCTTTCTTT.

The chain links TRBV4-1 to TRBJ2-1; 8 nucleotides agree with TRBD2. The CDR3 sequence is 18 residues long. The ends lost 2 bases at V and 1 base at J; junction bases unmatched: 10. CDR1 MGHRA and CDR2 YSYEKL come from the germline V gene. The CDR3 DNA follows: TGCGCCAGCAGCCAATCCCCCACCTTAGCGGGATCCTACAATGAGCAGTTCTTC. Protein: CASSQSPTLAGSYNEQFF.

CDR3 sequence reads: CASRAGTSGGYEQYF. The DNA of the CDR3 is TGTGCCAGCAGGGCCGGGACTAGCGGGGGGTACGAGCAGTACTTC. This rearrangement joins TRBV7-2 to TRBJ2-7; the match to TRBD2 covers 15 bases. CDR1 and CDR2 from the germline V gene are SGHTA and FQGNSA. After removal of 6 bases from V and 4 bases from J, the junction contained 4 bases not matched to a gene. The CDR3 has 15 amino acids.

This chain links TRBV30 with TRBJ2-2, with a tentative D call TRBD1 (5 bases). Trimming took 0 bases from V and 4 from J, leaving 15 bases between them. The CDR3 has 16 amino acids. The V gene's germline CDR1 is GTSNPN and CDR2 SVGIG (reference sequence). CDR3 DNA sequence: TGTGCCTGGAGTGTGTTCAGGGCTCGTAGCACCGGGGAGCTGTTTTTT. Translated: CAWSVFRARSTGELFF.

The genes are TRBV29-1 and TRBJ2-3; D is perhaps TRBD2 (6 bases). Between the trimmed V and J ends, which lost 2 bases and 2 bases, there was a span of 14 bases. CDR3 size: 15 residues. The germline V gene encodes CDR1 SQVTM and CDR2 ANQGSEA. The CDR3 coding sequence is TGCAGCGTTGAACGAGCGGGTTCTGACACAGATACGCAGTATTTT. Translated: CSVERAGSDTDTQYF.

The chain recombines TRBV19 with TRBJ2-1, with D maybe TRBD1 (5 bases). Germline values: CDR1 LNHDA, CDR2 SQIVND (reference sequence). The CDR3 length is 13 residues. The V gene lost 5 bases and the J gene lost 4 bases, with 9 bases spanning the gap. The chain's CDR3 is CASSLNRYNEQFF. For the CDR3, the DNA is TGTGCCAGTAGTCTAAACAGGTACAATGAGCAGTTCTTC.

The chain is built from TRBV30 and TRBJ2-3, with 8 bases fitting TRBD2. Trimming at V came to 6 bases and at J to 2 bases, leaving 7 bases not matched to a gene. From germline, CDR1 is GTSNPN and CDR2 SVGIG (reference sequence). The CDR3 has 14 amino acids. CDR3 in amino acids: CACSSGYSTDTQYF. The CDR3 DNA reads TGTGCCTGTTCTAGCGGGTACTCCACAGATACGCAGTATTTT.

The rearrangement joins TRBV29-1 to TRBJ1-2; tentatively, D is TRBD1 (5 bases). The ends were cut back, 7 bases at V and 1 base at J, with 13 bases in the middle. Germline CDR1 reads SQVTM; CDR2 reads ANQGSEA. The CDR3 runs to 13 residues. The CDR3 loop reads CSASSQVNYGYTF. As DNA, the CDR3 is TGCAGCGCCTCTTCACAGGTTAACTATGGCTACACCTTC.

The CDR3 protein is CASSEKGAQYV. DNA of the CDR3: TGTGCCAGCAGTGAGAAGGGAGCGCAGTACGTC. V gene TRBV25-1 combines with J gene TRBJ2-7; D is possibly TRBD2 (5 bases). The CDR3 sequence is 11 residues long. The germline V and J ends were trimmed by 3 bases and 9 bases, with 9 bases remaining between them. Per germline, CDR1 MGHDK and CDR2 SYGVNS.

The chain is built from TRBV6-5 and TRBJ1-5; D uncertain. Deletions cut 5 bases from V and 7 bases from J, with 12 bases between. Germline V gives CDR1 MNHEY, CDR2 SVGAGI. The CDR3 runs to 13 residues. The CDR3 DNA sequence: TGTGCCAGCAGTGAAGAGGGCCCCCAGCCCCAGCATTTT. It specifies CASSEEGPQPQHF.

In its sample, this clone was seen a few times. V and J are TRBV27 and TRBJ1-4, with 10 bases that match TRBD1. This CDR3 has 14 amino acids. Germline V gene sequence: CDR1 MNHEY, CDR2 SMNVEV (reference sequence). V gave up 6 bases and J gave up 6 bases; unmatched junction bases: 4. The CDR3 loop reads CASSLDRGDEKLFF. CDR3 nucleotide sequence: TGTGCCAGCAGCCTGGACAGGGGGGATGAAAAACTGTTTTTT.

The chain combines TRBV5-1 with TRBJ2-2, with D unresolved. Germline assignment: CDR1 SGHRS and CDR2 YFSETQ. V was pared by 0 bases and J by 1 base, with 7 bases between. CDR3 size: 15 residues. CDR3 region: CASSLESGNTGELFF. The CDR3 DNA follows: TGCGCCAGCAGCTTGGAATCGGGGAACACCGGGGAGCTGTTTTTT.

The V gene is TRBV5-4, the J gene TRBJ2-7, with TRBD1 matching 8 bases. From germline, CDR1 is SGHNT and CDR2 YYREEE (reference sequence). This CDR3 is built from 15 residues. Trimming removed 0 bases from V and 1 base from J; junction bases left unmatched: 3. The CDR3 is CASSLAGTGSYEQYF. For the CDR3, the DNA is TGTGCCAGCAGCTTGGCCGGGACAGGTTCCTACGAGCAGTACTTC.

CDR3 DNA: TGCAGCGTTGGGGAGGGGGATCAGCCCCAGCATTTT. Translating gives CSVGEGDQPQHF. The chain carries TRBV29-1 and TRBJ1-5; the D gene is possibly TRBD1 (6 bases). This CDR3 is 12 amino acids long. The V end was cut by 4 bases, the J end by 5 bases, with 9 bases between. Germline CDR1 SQVTM, CDR2 ANQGSEA.

DNA of the CDR3: TGTGCCAGCAGCTTAGATCTAGCGGGGGGCACAGATACGCAGTATTTT. Residues: CASSLDLAGGTDTQYF. V is TRBV7-9 and J is TRBJ2-3; 10 bases map to TRBD2. The CDR3 is made up of 16 amino acids. With V trimmed by 1 base and J by 1 base, 2 bases remained unmatched. CDR1 is SEHNR, CDR2 FQNEAQ, per germline (reference sequence).

V usage is TRBV5-1 and J usage is TRBJ2-3, with D unclear. Germline V gene lookup returns CDR1 SGHRS and CDR2 YFSETQ. This CDR3 contains 14 residues. V lost 4 bases and J lost 6, with 15 bases in between. CDR3 protein: CASSPRPFGDTQYF. In nucleotides, the CDR3 is TGCGCCAGCAGCCCCCGACCTTTCGGGGATACGCAGTATTTT. Together with reference TRBV5-1 and TRBJ2-3, the CDR3 gives the full variable domain: KAGVTQTPRYLIKTRGQQVTLSCSPISGHRSVSWYQQTPGQGLQFLFEYFSETQRNKGNFPGRFSGRQFSNSRSEMNVSTLELGDSALYLCASSPRPFGDTQYFGPGTRLTVL.

The chain is built from TRBV5-1 and TRBJ2-5, with TRBD2 identical over 8 bases. CDR3 size: 16 residues. With 4 bases clipped from V and 2 bases from J, the junction kept 10 bases outside the gene matches. Germline V gene sequence: CDR1 SGHRS, CDR2 YFSETQ. CDR3 in amino acids: CASSPEKTSGQETQYF. CDR3 sequence (DNA): TGCGCCAGCAGCCCCGAAAAAACTAGCGGTCAAGAGACCCAGTACTTC.